This passage covers 26 T cell receptor beta chains from one sample sequenced in a study of cytomegalovirus exposure and HLA in healthy donors. The study ran its PCR with 60 Vbeta and 13 Jbeta primers. Libraries were prepared by immunoSEQ multiplex PCR; TCRdb keeps only in-frame clonotypes and omits some of them. The table lists 150,000 or so clones. The sequencing input was PBMCs. The source is a man aged 18 to 30 in good health and CMV-seronegative.

The V gene is TRBV10-3, the J gene TRBJ1-2; the D is unclear. Per the germline V gene, CDR1 is ENHRY and CDR2 is SYGVKD. The V gene lost 0 bases and the J gene lost 10 bases, with 12 bases spanning the gap. This CDR3 comprises 13 residues. The CDR3 region is CAISESMGRIYTF. The CDR3 nucleotides read TGTGCCATCAGTGAGTCGATGGGCAGGATCTACACCTTC.

A remark on this clone: Other nucleotide sequences from this sample produce the same CDR3. This sequence joins TRBV5-1 and TRBJ2-7; D ambiguous. V lost 0 bases and J 3 bases, leaving 7 bases between the germline ends. The CDR3 has 13 amino acids. The germline V gene encodes CDR1 SGHRS and CDR2 YFSETQ. Here the CDR3 DNA reads TGCGCCAGCAGCTTGGAGCCCGGCTACGAGCAGTACTTC. It codes for CASSLEPGYEQYF.

This rearrangement joins TRBV6-4 to TRBJ2-6, with no clear D. CDR3 length: 14 amino acids. Trimming left V 6 bases short and J 2 bases short, with 8 bases between. Germline CDR1 MRHNA, CDR2 SNTAGT. CDR3 DNA sequence: TGTGCCAGCAGCCTAGTCGCTGGGGCCAACGTCCTGACTTTC. Its protein is CASSLVAGANVLTF.

The chain carries TRBV2 and TRBJ1-2; 11 bases are shared with TRBD1. CDR3 length equals 14 residues. V was clipped by 4 bases and J by 5 bases; unmatched bases: 3. Per germline, CDR1 SNHLY and CDR2 FYNNEI. The CDR3 nucleotides read TGTGCCAGCAGTGGAGGACAGGGGGCGTATGGCTACACCTTC. Its translation: CASSGGQGAYGYTF.

The chain couples TRBV6-5 to TRBJ2-5; 8 nucleotides match TRBD1. After removal of 5 bases from V and 0 bases from J, the junction contained 2 bases not matched to a gene. The V gene's germline CDR1 is MNHEY and CDR2 SVGAGI. The CDR3 covers 14 residues. The CDR3 DNA is TGTGCCAGCAGTGGGGACAGGCACCAAGAGACCCAGTACTTC. Translation: CASSGDRHQETQYF.

The rearrangement joins TRBV7-8 to TRBJ1-5, with a weak D call TRBD1 (6 bases). Germline CDR1 reads SGHVS; CDR2 reads FQNEAQ. The CDR3 contains 14 residues. V lost 1 base, J lost 5 bases, and 9 bases lay in between. Here the CDR3 DNA reads TGTGCCAGCAGCTTAGTACAGGGAGATCAGCCCCAGCATTTT. Its protein product is CASSLVQGDQPQHF.

The V and J genes are TRBV30 and TRBJ1-2; 9 bases align to TRBD1. The CDR3 is 12 residues long. The germline V gene encodes CDR1 GTSNPN and CDR2 SVGIG (reference sequence). J was trimmed by 7 bases and V by 3 bases; bases with no gene match: 3. The CDR3 protein is CAWSGQGSGYTF. CDR3 nucleotides: TGTGCCTGGAGCGGACAGGGGAGTGGCTACACCTTC.

With regard to this clone: Other DNA sequences in this specimen translate into the identical CDR3. The chain has TRBV7-2 and TRBJ1-1, with D hard to call. The CDR3 is made up of 13 amino acids. The V end was cut by 1 base, the J end by 1 base, with 4 bases between. Germline CDR1 and CDR2: SGHTA and FQGNSA. The CDR3 sequence is CASSLGQNTEAFF. CDR3 DNA: TGTGCCAGCAGCTTAGGGCAGAACACTGAAGCTTTCTTT.

The chain uses TRBV7-3 and TRBJ1-6; the match to TRBD1 covers 7 bases. The CDR3 covers 15 residues. Germline assignment: CDR1 SGHTA and CDR2 FQGTGA. With 4 bases clipped from V and 8 bases from J, the junction kept 8 bases outside the gene matches. CDR3 DNA: TGTGCCAGCAGCTCATCCGGGACAGAGTATTCACCCCTCCACTTT. It encodes CASSSSGTEYSPLHF.

The chain recombines TRBV5-4 with TRBJ2-2; D perhaps matches TRBD2 (5 bases). The CDR3 runs to 16 residues. Germline V gene lookup returns CDR1 SGHNT and CDR2 YYREEE (reference sequence). The germline V and J ends were trimmed by 2 bases and 2 bases, with 13 bases remaining between them. The CDR3 spells CASSFPMTTNTGELFF. The CDR3 bases are TGTGCCAGCAGCTTTCCAATGACTACAAACACCGGGGAGCTGTTTTTT.

V is TRBV11-3 and J is TRBJ1-1; 9 bases line up with TRBD1. This CDR3 has 14 residues. V lost 5 bases to trimming and J lost 4 bases; unmatched junction nucleotides: 5. Germline CDR1 SGHNT, CDR2 YENEEA. In DNA form, the CDR3 reads TGTGCCAGCAGCGGAGACAGGGGGTCCACTGAAGCTTTCTTT. Its translation: CASSGDRGSTEAFF.

The CDR3 loop is CAWSGGEGETQYF. For the CDR3, the DNA is TGTGCCTGGAGTGGGGGGGAAGGGGAGACCCAGTACTTC. J is TRBJ2-5 and V is TRBV30; maybe TRBD2 (6 bases). V was cut by 1 base and J by 5 bases, with 11 bases left in between. The CDR3 runs 13 residues. Germline V gene sequence: CDR1 GTSNPN, CDR2 SVGIG (reference sequence).

The chain's CDR3 is CASSSRTWEESAKNIQYF. The CDR3 bases are TGTGCCAGCAGTTCCAGGACGTGGGAGGAGAGCGCCAAAAACATTCAGTACTTC. This chain joins TRBV27 and TRBJ2-4; a weak D match, TRBD2 (6 bases). CDR1 is MNHEY, CDR2 SMNVEV, per germline (reference sequence). The CDR3 covers 18 residues. With 4 bases removed from V and 1 base from J, the gap between germline ends came to 20 bases.

The chain links TRBV6-6 to TRBJ1-2; D not certain. The CDR3 is made up of 16 amino acids. V lost 0 bases to trimming and J lost 4 bases, with 15 bases between them. Germline V gives CDR1 MNHNY, CDR2 SVGAGI (reference sequence). The chain's CDR3 is CASSYSVLAGGYGYTF. The CDR3 DNA sequence: TGTGCCAGCAGTTACTCAGTGTTAGCCGGCGGCTATGGCTACACCTTC.

This chain joins TRBV9 and TRBJ2-2; possibly TRBD1 for D (5 bases). V was trimmed by 6 bases and J by 2 bases, leaving 14 bases between them. CDR3 size: 15 residues. Looked up from germline, CDR1 is SGDLS and CDR2 is YYNGEE. This CDR3 is CASKTRDSNTGELFF. The CDR3 DNA follows: TGTGCCAGCAAGACGAGAGACAGCAACACCGGGGAGCTGTTTTTT.

A note on this clone: Within the sample, other DNA sequences also encode this same CDR3. The rearrangement uses TRBV6-5 and TRBJ2-3, with D tentatively TRBD2 (5 bases). CDR1 and CDR2 (germline): MNHEY, SVGAGI. The CDR3 totals 13 residues. The V end lost 6 bases, the J end lost 9 bases, and 16 bases lay between the germline ends. The CDR3 sequence: CASSFGLPGTQYF. In DNA form, the CDR3 reads TGTGCCAGCAGCTTCGGACTTCCCGGGACGCAGTATTTT.

This sequence joins TRBV9 and TRBJ2-7; 11 bases are shared with TRBD2. V lost 1 base and J lost 7; bases outside the gene matches: 10. This CDR3 is built from 16 residues. CDR1 and CDR2 from the germline V gene are SGDLS and YYNGEE. The CDR3 bases are TGTGCCAGCAGCGTAAGGAGGGTGACTAGCGGGGCTGAGCAGTACTTC. It translates to CASSVRRVTSGAEQYF.

CDR3: CASSSDRAGYGYTF. The CDR3 bases are TGCGCCAGCAGCTCTGACAGGGCGGGCTATGGCTACACCTTC. This chain joins TRBV5-1 and TRBJ1-2; 7 nucleotides align to TRBD1. J was trimmed by 4 bases and V by 3 bases; bases with no gene match: 6. Germline loops: CDR1 SGHRS, CDR2 YFSETQ. The CDR3 is made up of 14 amino acids. Variable domain in full (rest from reference TRBV5-1 and TRBJ1-2): KAGVTQTPRYLIKTRGQQVTLSCSPISGHRSVSWYQQTPGQGLQFLFEYFSETQRNKGNFPGRFSGRQFSNSRSEMNVSTLELGDSALYLCASSSDRAGYGYTFGSGTRLTVV.

The V gene is TRBV5-1, the J gene TRBJ2-5; D is unclear. Germline V lookup: CDR1 SGHRS, CDR2 YFSETQ. Trimming pared 5 bases from V and 3 bases from J, leaving 5 bases between. This CDR3 comprises 11 residues. The CDR3 is CASRFEETQYF. DNA of the CDR3: TGCGCCAGCAGATTCGAAGAGACCCAGTACTTC.

The genes are TRBV5-1 and TRBJ1-2; no clear D gene. The ends were cut back, 4 bases at V and 8 bases at J, with 15 bases in the middle. CDR3 size: 13 residues. CDR1 and CDR2 from the germline V gene are SGHRS and YFSETQ. Written as DNA, the CDR3 is TGCGCCAGCAGCAGGGCCCCGGGAGAAGGCTACACCTTC. Translated: CASSRAPGEGYTF. Using reference TRBV5-1 and TRBJ1-2 for the parts outside the CDR3, the full variable domain is KAGVTQTPRYLIKTRGQQVTLSCSPISGHRSVSWYQQTPGQGLQFLFEYFSETQRNKGNFPGRFSGRQFSNSRSEMNVSTLELGDSALYLCASSRAPGEGYTFGSGTRLTVV.

V and J are TRBV4-1 and TRBJ2-7; 8 bases map to TRBD1. CDR1 is MGHRA and CDR2 is YSYEKL in the germline V gene. V shed 5 bases, J shed 2 bases, and the junction held 11 bases outside the gene matches. The CDR3 totals 16 residues. The CDR3 region is CASSELPDRAAYEQYF. CDR3 nucleotide sequence: TGCGCCAGCAGCGAACTCCCGGACAGGGCAGCCTACGAGCAGTACTTC.

The chain is built from TRBV5-1 and TRBJ2-5, with D hard to call. The J call may be incorrect, as the DNA end agrees better with TRBJ2-7. CDR1 and CDR2 (germline): SGHRS, YFSETQ. This CDR3 spans 16 amino acids. CDR3 sequence: CASSLESLSLGHEQYF. In DNA form, the CDR3 reads TGCGCCAGCAGCTTGGAATCTTTAAGTCTAGGCCACGAGCAGTACTTC.

CDR3 loop: CASSQDGAGGYEQYF. CDR3 sequence (DNA): TGCGCCAGCAGCCAAGACGGCGCGGGAGGCTACGAGCAGTACTTC. This chain uses TRBV4-3 with TRBJ2-7; 8 nucleotides align to TRBD2. This CDR3 has 15 residues. V shed 0 bases and J 3 bases; nucleotides not matched to a gene: 4. Per germline, CDR1 LGHNA and CDR2 YSLEER.

The chain links TRBV6-6 to TRBJ1-1; unclear D gene. CDR1 is MNHNY, CDR2 SVGAGI, per germline (reference sequence). The CDR3 consists of 13 residues. CDR3 bases: TGTGCTGGCGGGGAGTCGGGAAACACTGAAGCTTTCTTT. Translated, it gives CAGGESGNTEAFF.

The V gene is TRBV11-3, the J gene TRBJ1-3, with D possibly TRBD1 on 6 matching bases. This CDR3 comprises 18 residues. V was trimmed by 3 bases and J by 0 bases, leaving 18 bases between them. The V gene's germline CDR1 is SGHNT and CDR2 YENEEA. Here the CDR3 reads CASSLEQGGSLSGNTIYF. CDR3 DNA sequence: TGTGCCAGCAGCTTGGAACAGGGTGGGTCGCTCTCTGGAAACACCATATATTTT.

The V gene is TRBV7-7, the J gene TRBJ1-1; D unclear. CDR3 length equals 10 residues. The germline V gene has CDR1 SSHAT and CDR2 FNYEAQ (reference sequence). The ends were cut back, 9 bases at V and 8 bases at J, with 10 bases in the middle. CDR3 in DNA: TGTGCCAGGGAGAGCTGCGAAGCTTTCTTT. Protein product: CARESCEAFF.